Presented here are 26 T cell receptor beta chains from one specimen sequenced in a study of blood T cell repertoires in COVID-19. Data came from immunoSEQ multiplex PCR; TCRdb stores just in-frame clones and leaves some out. The sample includes about 180,000 clones, approximately 84% of them seen just once. The sequenced sample was PBMCs or T cells enriched from blood (not recorded which). These receptors originate from a human donor with acute COVID-19. The donor label of this sample is uncertain.

V and J are TRBV27 and TRBJ2-2; 7 nucleotides align to TRBD2. The germline V gene has CDR1 MNHEY and CDR2 SMNVEV (reference sequence). The junction had 15 bases not matched to a gene; V was cut back by 5 bases and J by 6 bases. The CDR3 runs 17 residues. The CDR3: CASSPDGTSDIAGELFF. As DNA, the CDR3 is TGTGCCAGCAGTCCGGATGGAACTAGCGATATCGCCGGGGAGCTGTTTTTT.

This clone was counted once. The chain combines TRBV4-2 with TRBJ2-3, with TRBD2 matching 11 bases. Trimming took 1 base from V and 0 from J; bases not matched to a gene: 0. Germline CDR1 and CDR2: LGHNA and YNFKEQ. The CDR3 extends over 16 amino acids. The CDR3 DNA reads TGTGCCAGCAGCCAAGGACTAGCGGGAAGCACAGATACGCAGTATTTT. It encodes CASSQGLAGSTDTQYF.

V and J are TRBV15 and TRBJ2-7; 9 nucleotides line up with TRBD2. Germline V CDR1 and CDR2: LNHNV, YYDKDF (reference sequence). V lost 5 bases to trimming and J lost 6 bases; unmatched junction nucleotides: 8. The CDR3 is made up of 14 amino acids. CDR3 loop: CATSEGLALGEQYF. The CDR3 DNA reads TGTGCCACCAGCGAGGGACTAGCCCTTGGCGAGCAGTACTTC. Using reference TRBV15 and TRBJ2-7 for the parts outside the CDR3, the full variable domain is DAMVIQNPRYQVTQFGKPVTLSCSQTLNHNVMYWYQQKSSQAPKLLFHYYDKDFNNEADTPDNFQSRRPNTSFCFLDIRSPGLGDTAMYLCATSEGLALGEQYFGPGTRLTVT.

This chain connects TRBV3-1 (or the pseudogene TRBV3-2) to TRBJ2-1, with 7 bases aligning to TRBD2. In germline, CDR1 is LGHDT, CDR2 YNNKEL (reference sequence). Losses at the gene ends were 0 bases for V and 3 bases for J; bases not matched to a gene: 8. CDR3 length equals 17 residues. CDR3 amino acids: CASSQDGERGNYNEQFF. The CDR3 coding sequence is TGTGCCAGCAGCCAAGATGGGGAGCGGGGAAACTACAATGAGCAGTTCTTC.

This clone appeared a single time. V gene TRBV11-3 combines with J gene TRBJ1-1; 7 positions match TRBD1. Losses at the gene ends were 5 bases for V and 10 bases for J; bases not matched to a gene: 10. The CDR3 is made up of 13 amino acids. From germline, CDR1 is SGHNT and CDR2 YENEEA. The CDR3 here is CASSQTGMGVAFF. The CDR3 nucleotides are TGTGCCAGCAGCCAGACAGGGATGGGGGTAGCTTTCTTT.

The chain employs TRBV6-5 and TRBJ1-1; D unclear. V lost 8 bases to trimming and J lost 2 bases, with 12 bases between them. This CDR3 contains 13 residues. CDR1 is MNHEY and CDR2 is SVGAGI in the germline V gene. In DNA, the CDR3 is TGTGCCAGCGGAGAGGAGGTAAACACTGAAGCTTTCTTT. Encoded protein: CASGEEVNTEAFF.

The CDR3 sequence is CASSAEASGNTIYF. CDR3 sequence (DNA): TGTGCCAGCAGCGCTGAGGCTTCTGGAAACACCATATATTTT. The V gene is TRBV9, the J gene TRBJ1-3; D call uncertain. The CDR3 consists of 14 residues. Looked up from germline, CDR1 is SGDLS and CDR2 is YYNGEE. The V gene lost 3 bases and the J gene lost 1 base, with 8 bases spanning the gap.

The genes are TRBV5-4 and TRBJ1-4; D possibly corresponds to TRBD1 (5 bases). V lost 0 bases and J lost 7, with 13 bases in between. The CDR3 is made up of 15 amino acids. The germline V gene encodes CDR1 SGHNT and CDR2 YYREEE (reference sequence). The CDR3 spells CASSLEPGLREKLFF. In DNA form, the CDR3 reads TGTGCCAGCAGCTTGGAGCCAGGGTTGCGTGAAAAACTGTTTTTT.

The J gene is TRBJ1-6, the V gene TRBV11-1; D gene ambiguous. Germline loops: CDR1 SGHAT, CDR2 FQDESV (reference sequence). The CDR3 length is 16 residues. The V gene lost 1 base and the J gene lost 7 bases, with 14 bases spanning the gap. In nucleotides, the CDR3 is TGTGCCAGCAGCTTAGGGGCAGCTCCTCGGAATTCACCCCTCCACTTT. As protein: CASSLGAAPRNSPLHF.

The chain recombines TRBV7-3 with TRBJ2-5; TRBD2 agrees at 8 bases. CDR1 and CDR2 (germline): SGHTA, FQGTGA. The junction had 5 bases not matched to a gene; V was cut back by 5 bases and J by 0 bases. CDR3 size: 15 residues. CDR3 amino acids: CASSPGGGYQETQYF. The CDR3 DNA reads as TGTGCCAGCAGCCCCGGGGGGGGATACCAAGAGACCCAGTACTTC. Full variable domain (remainder filled in from reference TRBV7-3 and TRBJ2-5): GAGVSQTPSNKVTEKGKYVELRCDPISGHTALYWYRQSLGQGPEFLIYFQGTGAADDSGLPNDRFFAVRPEGSVSTLKIQRTERGDSAVYLCASSPGGGYQETQYFGPGTRLLVL.

The gene calls are TRBV2 and TRBJ1-5; D remains ambiguous. The CDR3 is 15 amino acids. V lost 5 bases to trimming and J lost 2 bases, with 13 bases between them. CDR1 and CDR2 from the germline V gene are SNHLY and FYNNEI. CDR3 coding DNA: TGTGCCAGCAGTTCAGGCCGGGGAGGCAATCAGCCCCAGCATTTT. Residues: CASSSGRGGNQPQHF.

CDR3 nucleotide sequence: TGTGCCAGCAGCTATAGCGGGGGCTCCTACAATGAGCAGTTCTTC. Protein: CASSYSGGSYNEQFF. V usage is TRBV7-2 and J usage is TRBJ2-1, with TRBD2 identical over 9 bases. CDR1 and CDR2 from the germline V gene are SGHTA and FQGNSA. The CDR3 runs 15 residues. J gave up 0 bases and V 4 bases, and 1 base lay outside the gene matches.

The chain is built from TRBV27 and TRBJ2-7, with 8 bases lining up with TRBD1. The V segment lost 5 bases and the J segment 2 bases; nucleotides outside the gene matches: 2. This CDR3 comprises 13 residues. CDR1 and CDR2 from the germline V gene are MNHEY and SMNVEV (reference sequence). The CDR3 DNA sequence: TGTGCCAGCAGTGCGGACAGGGCCTACGAGCAGTACTTC. The encoded protein is CASSADRAYEQYF.

The J gene is TRBJ1-3, the V gene TRBV7-6; 8 bases match TRBD1. Germline-derived CDR1 and CDR2 are SGHVS and FNYEAQ. Losses at the gene ends were 2 bases for V and 0 bases for J; bases not matched to a gene: 9. This CDR3 region has 18 residues. This chain's CDR3 is CASSLLAQGVVSGNTIYF. CDR3 in DNA: TGTGCCAGCAGCTTATTGGCACAGGGGGTAGTCTCTGGAAACACCATATATTTT.

This clone was seen only a few times. J is TRBJ2-1 and V is TRBV30, with 7 positions matching TRBD1. The germline gives CDR1 GTSNPN, CDR2 SVGIG (reference sequence). Trimming cost V 2 bases and J 4 bases; bases outside gene matches: 11. This CDR3 is 16 amino acids long. Here the CDR3 reads CAWSKTGYGAYNEQFF. The CDR3 bases are TGTGCCTGGAGTAAGACAGGGTACGGTGCTTACAATGAGCAGTTCTTC.

This chain uses TRBV3-1 (or the pseudogene TRBV3-2) with TRBJ2-4, with 10 bases lining up with TRBD1. CDR1 and CDR2 (germline): LGHDT, YNNKEL (reference sequence). This CDR3 contains 14 residues. V gave up 1 base and J gave up 14 bases; unmatched junction bases: 8. Here the CDR3 reads CASSQATTGGEKYF. DNA for the CDR3: TGTGCCAGCAGCCAAGCTACGACAGGGGGCGAAAAGTACTTC.

The chain recombines TRBV10-3 with TRBJ1-5; 7 bases are shared with TRBD1. With 0 bases clipped from V and 7 bases from J, the junction kept 15 bases outside the gene matches. The CDR3 contains 18 residues. Germline CDR1 and CDR2: ENHRY and SYGVKD. The CDR3 region has the DNA TGTGCCATCAGTGAGTCTGGAGGGGGCGGACCAGGAGGCCAGCCCCAGCATTTT. Translation gives CAISESGGGGPGGQPQHF.

The chain employs TRBV6-6 and TRBJ1-1; D unclear. CDR3 length equals 13 residues. Germline loops: CDR1 MNHNY, CDR2 SVGAGI (reference sequence). Trimming left V 7 bases short and J 4 bases short, with 13 bases between. The CDR3 DNA is TGTGCCAGCACCATAGGTGGAGGCACTGAAGCTTTCTTT. Protein sequence: CASTIGGGTEAFF.

The V and J genes are TRBV7-2 and TRBJ2-3, with 7 bases fitting TRBD1. Germline-derived CDR1 and CDR2 are SGHTA and FQGNSA. The CDR3 is 13 amino acids. V was clipped by 2 bases and J by 7 bases; unmatched bases: 3. CDR3 in DNA: TGTGCCAGCAGCTTAACAGGGGCCAATACGCAGTATTTT. Translation gives CASSLTGANTQYF. The full variable domain, with the rest looked up from reference TRBV7-2 and TRBJ2-3, is GAGVSQSPSNKVTEKGKDVELRCDPISGHTALYWYRQSLGQGLEFLIYFQGNSAPDKSGLPSDRFSAERTGGSVSTLTIQRTQQEDSAVYLCASSLTGANTQYFGPGTRLTVL.

The rearrangement joins TRBV30 to TRBJ2-7; 10 positions match TRBD1. The V segment lost 3 bases and the J segment 3 bases; nucleotides outside the gene matches: 5. Germline lookup yields CDR1 GTSNPN and CDR2 SVGIG (reference sequence). The CDR3 contains 14 residues. The CDR3 nucleotides read TGTGCCTGGAGGGTGGGGACAGGGGACTACGAGCAGTACTTC. Amino acids: CAWRVGTGDYEQYF.

The genes are TRBV27 and TRBJ2-7, with D tentatively TRBD2 (5 bases). The V end was cut by 4 bases, the J end by 1 base, with 8 bases between. Germline loops: CDR1 MNHEY, CDR2 SMNVEV (reference sequence). The CDR3 contains 13 residues. The CDR3 sequence: CASSYGDSYEQYF. CDR3 nucleotide sequence: TGTGCCAGCAGTTACGGGGATTCCTACGAGCAGTACTTC.

V is TRBV4-3 and J is TRBJ2-5; TRBD2 matches at 11 bases. The CDR3 is 19 amino acids. Germline lookup yields CDR1 LGHNA and CDR2 YSLEER. V dropped 1 base and J dropped 0; count of bases not matched to a gene: 10. The CDR3 loop is CASSQGYMSGLADQETQYF. DNA of the CDR3: TGCGCCAGCAGCCAAGGATATATGTCGGGACTAGCGGACCAAGAGACCCAGTACTTC.

This rearrangement joins TRBV4-1 to TRBJ2-7; D not certain. This CDR3 region has 14 residues. Germline V lookup: CDR1 MGHRA, CDR2 YSYEKL. V lost 1 base to trimming and J lost 2 bases, with 9 bases between them. The CDR3 DNA follows: TGCGCCAGCAGCCAAGTTCAGGCTACCTACGAGCAGTACTTC. Its translation: CASSQVQATYEQYF.

This clone was seen a handful of times. The rearrangement joins TRBV5-1 to TRBJ2-3, with TRBD2 as a possible D gene (6 bases). The CDR3 consists of 15 residues. V shed 1 base and J shed 1 base, with 10 bases lying between them. The germline gives CDR1 SGHRS, CDR2 YFSETQ. The CDR3 sequence is CASSLQGGGTDTQYF. As DNA, the CDR3 is TGCGCCAGCAGCTTGCAGGGCGGGGGCACAGATACGCAGTATTTT.

This clone was recorded at least ten times. This rearrangement joins TRBV19 to TRBJ2-7; 7 nucleotides line up with TRBD1. J lost 7 bases, V lost 3 bases, and 9 bases had no gene match. The CDR3 extends over 14 amino acids. The germline gives CDR1 LNHDA, CDR2 SQIVND (reference sequence). The CDR3 here is CASSIPGQVGEQYF. The CDR3 DNA reads as TGTGCCAGTAGTATCCCCGGACAGGTCGGGGAGCAGTACTTC.

The chain is built from TRBV28 and TRBJ1-5, with D maybe TRBD1 (6 bases). The CDR3 has 15 residues. Germline V gene lookup returns CDR1 MDHEN and CDR2 SYDVKM. Deletions cut 5 bases from V and 6 bases from J, with 17 bases between. The CDR3 loop is CASSTTQGGSQPQHF. CDR3 in DNA: TGTGCCAGCAGTACTACACAGGGCGGTAGTCAGCCCCAGCATTTT.